This note documents a single T cell receptor (beta chain) sequence. Its antigen is currently not known. Per-nucleotide qualities are absent, and no much larger clonotype sits a single base away. A case-control design nested within a healthcare worker cohort in London, UK, was used, with weekly nasopharyngeal swab PCR tests and blood sampling performed. Healthcare workers were enrolled in the week of the UK lockdown, from 23 to 31 March 2020, and were followed every week for up to roughly 15 weeks. This sample was included in a study of early T cells in non-severe SARS-CoV-2 infection (TCRdb year 2021). Study-wide context: Bulk RNA from unsorted whole blood was used for TCR sequencing, so alpha and beta chains could not be paired.

The method behind the library was 5' RACE. TCRdb lists the instrument as NextSeq 500. To correct for sequencing error and PCR bias, the TCR library protocol tagged individual cDNA molecules with unique molecular identifiers. TCR alpha and beta chains were both sequenced, and the abundances of alpha and beta sequences in each sample were closely correlated with each other. Under the source paper's analysis protocol: Decombinator V4 was used to annotate TCR sequences for V gene, J gene and CDR3. TCRs were defined as expanded if a significant change between any two time points was detected under a Poisson model with p below 0.0001. TCR abundances were normalised to the total number of TCRs sequenced per sample and expressed as counts per million. A search of VDJdb, accessed on 1 November 2021, was run for TCRs annotated to CMV, EBV and SARS-CoV-2, with TCRs annotated for multiple antigens excluded. TCRdb's own reprocessing of the public reads used fastp at Q25 and MiXCR and kept productive beta chains. Rows are combined by CDR3 protein, so each entry shows the most common genes and DNA. TCRdb's processing, not the authors' own work, is the source of the V and J calls. This sample holds over 50,000 distinct CDR3 sequences; roughly a tenth were observed only once. 1.5% to 2% of the sample lies in the top ten.

The paper as a whole reports these results and caveats: Matching against VDJdb was skewed toward anti-spike CD8 responses, likely underestimated virus-specific expansions, and missed private and CD4 specificities.

This clonotype was obtained from an adult who was a healthcare worker with PCR-confirmed SARS-CoV-2 infection or an uninfected control (not recorded which). Sequenced material: whole blood.

The nucleotide sequence reads as follows: TGTGCCAGCAGCCCTAAGTGGGGAGAAACAGAAAAACTGTTTTTT. Its translation reads: CASSPKWGETEKLFF. The rearranged segments are TRBV6-4 and TRBJ1-4; no D segment can be confidently identified. V is shortened by 6 bases, J by 8 bases, and the region joining them spans 19 bases. Via the germline V gene, CDR1 is MRHNA and CDR2 SNTAGT. Reading from cysteine to phenylalanine, the CDR3 counts 15 amino acids. Only CDR3 DNA is held: 45 bases, read in frame from base 1.